The T cell receptor beta chain described here comes from a study of STAT5B mutations in CD4+ large granular lymphocyte leukemia. Only in-frame clones appear in the TCRdb table, and some are missing; sequencing was by immunoSEQ multiplex PCR. This table holds roughly 38,000 clones, around 80% found once. The TCR was taken from a human donor in good health. Material for sequencing was CD4+ T cells from blood buffy coats.

CDR3 sequence (DNA): TGTGCCAGCAGTCTCACTAGCGGGTCCCACAATGAGCAGTTCTTC. This sequence encodes CASSLTSGSHNEQFF. V gene TRBV9 combines with J gene TRBJ2-1; 9 nucleotides match TRBD2. The CDR3 is 15 residues long. Germline-derived CDR1 and CDR2 are SGDLS and YYNGEE. The V and J ends lost 5 bases and 5 bases, in that order; junction bases with no gene match: 8. The full variable domain, its missing parts supplied by reference TRBV9 and TRBJ2-1, is DSGVTQTPKHLITATGQRVTLRCSPRSGDLSVYWYQQSLDQGLQFLIQYYNGEERAKGNILERFSAQQFPDLHSELNLSSLELGDSALYFCASSLTSGSHNEQFFGPGTRLTVL.